These T cell receptor beta chains were read from a single sample in a study of T cell responses to AZD1222 COVID-19 vaccine. Data came from immunoSEQ multiplex PCR; TCRdb stores just in-frame clones and leaves some out. The sample lists around 130,000 clones, 92% occurring once. The sequencing here drew on peripheral blood, taken 28 days after the second AZD1222 dose. Receptors originate from an adult who received the AZD1222 COVID-19 vaccine. Both conserved end residues are part of each CDR3. The order of the fields is V gene, J gene, clone size, D gene, CDR3 protein, CDR3 DNA. The D gene is left open where the match is weak. Size is stated for part of the rows, as once, few or many counts, or as a class when the clone is expanded.

V: TRBV10-1
J: TRBJ2-1
size: once
D: .
CDR3: CANQTKGPYNEQFF
DNA: TGCGCCAATCAGACAAAGGGACCCTACAATGAGCAGTTCTTC

V: TRBV15
J: TRBJ1-5
size: .
D: TRBD1
CDR3: CATSEGTGNNQPQHF
DNA: TGTGCCACCAGCGAAGGGACAGGTAACAATCAGCCCCAGCATTTT

V: TRBV6-5
J: TRBJ1-1
size: .
D: .
CDR3: CASLRGTEAFF
DNA: TGTGCCAGCCTTCGGGGCACTGAAGCTTTCTTT

V: TRBV5-1
J: TRBJ1-4
size: .
D: TRBD1
CDR3: CASSRDRAEKLFF
DNA: TGCGCCAGCAGCCGGGACAGGGCTGAAAAACTGTTTTTT

V: TRBV10-3
J: TRBJ2-1
size: .
D: .
CDR3: CAISDGSSYNEQFF
DNA: TGTGCCATCAGTGACGGGAGCTCCTACAATGAGCAGTTCTTC

V: TRBV5-1
J: TRBJ2-3
size: .
D: .
CDR3: CASSSTSDTQYF
DNA: TGCGCCAGCAGCTCCACCTCAGATACGCAGTATTTT

V: TRBV7-2
J: TRBJ2-1
size: .
D: .
CDR3: CASSLNRRGNYNEQFF
DNA: TGTGCCAGCAGCTTAAATAGGAGGGGAAATTACAATGAGCAGTTCTTC

V: TRBV5-1
J: TRBJ1-2
size: .
D: .
CDR3: CASSLANGADPNYGYTF
DNA: TGCGCCAGCAGCTTGGCCAATGGGGCAGATCCTAACTATGGCTACACCTTC

V: TRBV7-9
J: TRBJ1-2
size: .
D: .
CDR3: CASSPGLPYGYTF
DNA: TGTGCCAGCAGCCCCGGGCTCCCCTATGGCTACACCTTC

V: TRBV2
J: TRBJ1-1
size: once
D: .
CDR3: CASSALEAGAEAFF
DNA: TGTGCCAGCAGTGCTCTAGAGGCGGGGGCTGAAGCTTTCTTT

V: TRBV9
J: TRBJ1-4
size: .
D: .
CDR3: CASSVGQAEKLFF
DNA: TGTGCCAGCAGCGTAGGACAGGCTGAAAAACTGTTTTTT

V: TRBV7-8
J: TRBJ2-7
size: .
D: .
CDR3: CASSFLEFYEQYF
DNA: TGTGCCAGCAGCTTTTTAGAGTTCTACGAGCAGTACTTC

V: TRBV20-1
J: TRBJ2-7
size: .
D: .
CDR3: CSASYQMADLSSYEQYF
DNA: TGCAGTGCTAGTTATCAGATGGCGGATCTAAGCTCCTACGAGCAGTACTTC

V: TRBV3-1/TRBV3-2
J: TRBJ1-2
size: once
D: TRBD1
CDR3: CASSIRDSYYGYTF
DNA: TGTGCCAGCAGCATTCGGGACAGTTACTATGGCTACACCTTC

V: TRBV7-3
J: TRBJ2-2
size: .
D: TRBD2
CDR3: CASSSLGGENTGELFF
DNA: TGTGCCAGCAGCTCCCTCGGGGGGGAGAACACCGGGGAGCTGTTTTTT

V: TRBV7-2
J: TRBJ1-1
size: once
D: .
CDR3: CASSLRRRGVMNTEAFF
DNA: TGTGCCAGCAGCTTGCGCAGGAGAGGGGTGATGAACACTGAAGCTTTCTTT

V: TRBV28
J: TRBJ2-4
size: .
D: .
CDR3: CASSLRTVKNIQYF
DNA: TGTGCCAGCAGTTTACGGACAGTCAAAAACATTCAGTACTTC

V: TRBV10-3
J: TRBJ2-4
size: .
D: .
CDR3: CAISESNKNIQYF
DNA: TGTGCCATCAGTGAGTCAAACAAAAACATTCAGTACTTC

V: TRBV18
J: TRBJ2-5
size: .
D: .
CDR3: CASSPDSQETQYF
DNA: TGTGCCAGCTCACCGGACAGCCAAGAGACCCAGTACTTC

V: TRBV7-2
J: TRBJ2-5
size: .
D: .
CDR3: CASSLVGLQETQYF
DNA: TGTGCCAGCAGCTTGGTCGGGCTTCAAGAGACCCAGTACTTC

V: TRBV5-6
J: TRBJ1-2
size: .
D: .
CDR3: CASSLAGNGYTF
DNA: TGTGCCAGCAGCCTGGCGGGAAATGGCTACACCTTC

V: TRBV4-3
J: TRBJ2-7
size: .
D: TRBD2
CDR3: CASSRNSGGLSYEQYF
DNA: TGCGCCAGCAGCCGAAATAGCGGGGGGCTCTCCTACGAGCAGTACTTC

V: TRBV21-1
J: TRBJ2-3
size: .
D: .
CDR3: CASTWGGQYTQYF
DNA: TGTGCCAGCACGTGGGGGGGTCAATATACGCAGTATTTT

V: TRBV15
J: TRBJ1-1
size: .
D: .
CDR3: CATSRDLTATEAFF
DNA: TGTGCCACCAGCAGAGATTTGACCGCCACTGAAGCTTTCTTT

V: TRBV2
J: TRBJ2-7
size: .
D: TRBD1
CDR3: CASSPGTGAYEQYF
DNA: TGTGCCAGCAGTCCCGGGACAGGGGCCTACGAGCAGTACTTC

V: TRBV6-5
J: TRBJ2-1
size: .
D: .
CDR3: CASSLTSISYEQFF
DNA: TGTGCCAGCAGCCTGACTAGTATTAGTTATGAGCAGTTCTTC